This record concerns one TCR beta chain sequence. Its antigen is currently unknown. Via MiXCR, TCRdb re-called the 5' RACE reads, giving one row per CDR3 protein. The table has about 300,000 distinct CDR3 sequences, roughly 11% seen once. The entry originates in a study of CD8 T cells in ankylosing spondylitis. Overall study results and limits: Some of these motif variants have turned up before, in reports on reactive arthritis synovial fluid and blood. It appeared that ankylosing spondylitis blood was characterized by a TCR beta motif of several highly homologous variants.

Trimming at V came to 4 bases and at J to 6 bases, leaving 10 bases not matched to a gene. The germline CDR1 and CDR2 sequences are SQVTM and ANQGSEA. This CDR3 has 15 amino acids. The specimen sequenced was blood, either unsorted or a sorted T cell fraction (not recorded which). This receptor was taken from a female donor with ankylosing spondylitis or in good health (not recorded which). The chain links TRBV29-1 to TRBJ2-1; TRBD2 matches at 9 bases. In DNA, the CDR3 is TGCAGCGTTGTATGGGCGGGAGGGCCTCTCAATGAGCAGTTCTTC. Translating it yields CSVVWAGGPLNEQFF.